The rows below give T cell receptor beta chains drawn from one sample of a study of blood T cell repertoires in COVID-19. Profiling relied on immunoSEQ multiplex PCR, and the TCRdb table lists in-frame clones only, not all of them. In the table there are a few hundred thousand clones, around 92% of which are singletons. Sequenced: PBMCs or T cells enriched from blood (not recorded which). The receptors here all came from a woman aged 25 to 39 who had recovered from COVID-19. CDR3s include the opening cysteine and the closing phenylalanine or tryptophan. A D gene is named only where the DNA matches it firmly. The listing skips clone size in some rows; elsewhere it reads once, few, many or a size class.

.	TRBJ1-3	TRBV3-1/TRBV3-2	.	TGTGCCAGCAGCTCGCACGGCAGGGATAGGGGAAACACCATATATTTT	CASSSHGRDRGNTIYF
.	TRBJ1-4	TRBV29-1	.	TGCAGCGTTGCGGCGGCAACTAATGAAAAACTGTTTTTT	CSVAAATNEKLFF
.	TRBJ1-2	TRBV7-2	.	TGTGCCAGCAGCTTTAACCGGGACAACGGCTACACCTTC	CASSFNRDNGYTF
.	TRBJ2-1	TRBV14	.	TGTGCCAGCAGCCAAAGGGGGAATGAGCAGTTCTTC	CASSQRGNEQFF
TRBD1	TRBJ1-3	TRBV6-5	.	TGTGCCAGCAGTCGGGGACAGAACTCTGGAAACACCATATATTTT	CASSRGQNSGNTIYF
.	TRBJ1-5	TRBV5-5	.	TGTGCCAGCAGCGCCTCCATCGACTATACCCAGCCCCAGCATTTT	CASSASIDYTQPQHF
.	TRBJ2-5	TRBV24-1	.	TGTGCCACCAGTGTCCAGGGGGGAGACTGGGAGACCCAGTACTTC	CATSVQGGDWETQYF
TRBD1	TRBJ2-6	TRBV10-3	.	TGTGCCACGGGACAGGGAGAGTCTGGGGCCAACGTCCTGACTTTC	CATGQGESGANVLTF
TRBD2	TRBJ2-7	TRBV6-6	.	TGTGCCAGCAGTTACTCGATAGTAGCGGGAGTCGGCGAGCAGTACTTC	CASSYSIVAGVGEQYF
TRBD1	TRBJ2-5	TRBV7-9	.	TGTGCCAGCGGGACAGGGCAAGAGACCCAGTACTTC	CASGTGQETQYF
.	TRBJ1-2	TRBV10-3	.	TGTGCCATCGGTATGGGCACAGGGATCGGTAACTATGGCTACACCTTC	CAIGMGTGIGNYGYTF
TRBD2	TRBJ2-1	TRBV9	medium-sized	TGTGCCAGCAACTCGGGGGGATCCTCCTACAATGAGCAGTTCTTC	CASNSGGSSYNEQFF
.	TRBJ2-6	TRBV5-4	.	TGTGCCAGCAGCTTGCGGGGGTCTGGGGCCAACGTCCTGACTTTC	CASSLRGSGANVLTF
.	TRBJ2-7	TRBV21-1	.	TGTGCCAGCACCAAGGATAACGGGACTAGAATTTGGGACGAGCAGTACTTC	CASTKDNGTRIWDEQYF
TRBD1	TRBJ2-1	TRBV2	.	TGTGCCAGCAACACCGGGACAGGGGGCAATGAGCAGTTCTTC	CASNTGTGGNEQFF
.	TRBJ2-1	TRBV13	.	TGTGCCAGCAGCCAAACGACTGCATACAATGAGCAGTTCTTC	CASSQTTAYNEQFF
TRBD2	TRBJ2-2	TRBV12-5	.	TGTGCTAGTGGTTTGATACTAGCGGGAGTGGGAACCGGGGAGCTGTTTTTT	CASGLILAGVGTGELFF
.	TRBJ1-2	TRBV4-1	.	TGCGCCAGCAGCCAAGAAGGGGCAGCTTATTTCTATGGCTACACCTTC	CASSQEGAAYFYGYTF
.	TRBJ2-5	TRBV7-8	.	TGTGCCAGCAGCTCCTTTCGGATAGCGCCGCAAGAGACCCAGTACTTC	CASSSFRIAPQETQYF
TRBD2	TRBJ2-1	TRBV6-5	.	TGTGCCAGCAGTTCGACTAGCGGGGAAGCTAATGAGCAGTTCTTC	CASSSTSGEANEQFF
.	TRBJ1-1	TRBV28	.	TGTGCCAGCGCATGGGACTCAGGAGGTGAAGCTTTCTTT	CASAWDSGGEAFF
.	TRBJ1-1	TRBV11-2	.	TGTGCCAGCAGCCACGACAACCCATTAAGTGGAACTGAAGCTTTCTTT	CASSHDNPLSGTEAFF
.	TRBJ1-1	TRBV7-9	.	TGTGCCAGCAGCCTTCGGACAGACCCGAACACTGAAGCTTTCTTT	CASSLRTDPNTEAFF
.	TRBJ2-7	TRBV6-5	.	TGTGCCAGCAGTTACGACAACTCCTACGAGCAGTACTTC	CASSYDNSYEQYF
TRBD1	TRBJ1-2	TRBV10-3	.	TGTGCCATCCAAACAGGGGGCGGATATGGCTACACCTTC	CAIQTGGGYGYTF
TRBD1	TRBJ1-3	TRBV5-1	.	TGCGCCAGCAGCTTGATTGGGACAGAGGGAAACACCATATATTTT	CASSLIGTEGNTIYF
TRBD1	TRBJ1-2	TRBV27	.	TGTGCCAGCAGTTTTAGTTCTTGGTTGGGACAGGGACTCTATGGCTACACCTTC	CASSFSSWLGQGLYGYTF
TRBD1	TRBJ2-5	TRBV2	.	TGTGCCAGCAGTGATGGCAGGGGGAAAGAGACCCAGTACTTC	CASSDGRGKETQYF
.	TRBJ1-3	TRBV11-2	.	TGTGCCAGCAGCTCCGACCTTTGGAGCTCTGGAAACACCATATATTTT	CASSSDLWSSGNTIYF
TRBD1	TRBJ1-3	TRBV5-6	.	TGTGCCAGCAGCTTCGGGACAGGGGTTGGAAACACCATATATTTT	CASSFGTGVGNTIYF
.	TRBJ1-4	TRBV13	once	TGTGCCAGCAGCACATACCAGGGGATAGATGAAAAACTGTTTTTT	CASSTYQGIDEKLFF
.	TRBJ1-2	TRBV30	.	TGTGCCTGGATGCCACGGTTGTCTAACTATGGCTACACCTTC	CAWMPRLSNYGYTF
.	TRBJ1-1	TRBV30	.	TGTGCCTGGAGTTCGGGGAGGGGTTTTGCTGAAGCTTTCTTT	CAWSSGRGFAEAFF
TRBD1	TRBJ1-1	TRBV24-1	.	TGTGCCACCAGTGATCATCTGGGACAGGGAGAAACTGAAGCTTTCTTT	CATSDHLGQGETEAFF
.	TRBJ2-2	TRBV5-1	.	TGCGCCAGCAGCTTTGGAGAAAACACCGGGGAGCTGTTTTTT	CASSFGENTGELFF
.	TRBJ1-1	TRBV28	.	TGTGCCAGCAGTTTATTACAGGGTGGCGGGCCGAACACTGAAGCTTTCTTT	CASSLLQGGGPNTEAFF
.	TRBJ1-1	TRBV27	once	TGTGCCAGCATCCATTTGGGGGGCACTGAAGCTTTCTTT	CASIHLGGTEAFF
.	TRBJ2-2	TRBV12-5	.	TGTGCTAGTGGTTCCCAGCAGGGGGGAAAGGCCGGGGAGCTGTTTTTT	CASGSQQGGKAGELFF
TRBD1	TRBJ1-2	TRBV10-3	.	TGTGCCATCAGCGAACAGGGGTATAGCCGGCAGGGCTACACCTTC	CAISEQGYSRQGYTF
TRBD1	TRBJ2-3	TRBV7-2	.	TGTGCCAGCAGCTTAGTAGACAGGGGCTTGAAGGTTACGCAGTATTTT	CASSLVDRGLKVTQYF
.	TRBJ1-1	TRBV12-5	.	TGTGCTAGTGGTTTGGTACGGGGGGAGGTTATGAACACTGAAGCTTTCTTT	CASGLVRGEVMNTEAFF
.	TRBJ1-3	TRBV19	.	TGTGCCAGTAGTACCCTGGACAGTTTTCAACCTGACTCTGGAAACACCATATATTTT	CASSTLDSFQPDSGNTIYF
TRBD2	TRBJ2-1	TRBV7-2	.	TGTGCCAGCAGCTCTCAGCGGGGCCTTGGGTATGAGCAGTTCTTC	CASSSQRGLGYEQFF
.	TRBJ2-7	TRBV19	.	TGTGCCAGTAGTATAACAGGGTCCCCTTCCGAGCAGTACTTC	CASSITGSPSEQYF
TRBD1	TRBJ1-1	TRBV7-2	.	TGTGCCAGCAGCTTTAGGACAGGGCGAACTGAAGCTTTCTTT	CASSFRTGRTEAFF
.	TRBJ1-5	TRBV7-2	few	TGTGCCAGCAGCTTAGTTGGTACAGGGAGGGATCAGCCCCAGCATTTT	CASSLVGTGRDQPQHF
TRBD1	TRBJ1-2	TRBV6-2/TRBV6-3	.	TGTGCCAGCAGTCCGGGACAGGGACTTGGCTACACCTTC	CASSPGQGLGYTF
.	TRBJ1-1	TRBV7-9	.	TGTGCCAGCAGCTTAGTTTCCAGGGAAGCTTTCTTT	CASSLVSREAFF
.	TRBJ2-2	TRBV11-1	.	TGTGCCAGCAGGGCTAAAGGGGCGTTGGACACCGGGGAGCTGTTTTTT	CASRAKGALDTGELFF
.	TRBJ1-5	TRBV4-1	.	TGCGCCAGCAGGAATCAGGGGAGCAATCAGCCCCAGCATTTT	CASRNQGSNQPQHF
TRBD2	TRBJ2-2	TRBV27	.	TGTGCCAGCAGTTTAGAGGCGGGACTAGCGGGAGGGACCGGGGAGCTGTTTTTT	CASSLEAGLAGGTGELFF
TRBD1	TRBJ2-5	TRBV10-3	.	TGTGCCATCAGTGAGTCCCTGGACAGGGGGCTTCGAGAGACCCAGTACTTC	CAISESLDRGLRETQYF
.	TRBJ2-7	TRBV21-1	.	TGTGCCAGCAGCAATAATAGCCCCGGGACTAGCGGGAACCACGAGCAGTACTTC	CASSNNSPGTSGNHEQYF
TRBD1	TRBJ2-7	TRBV5-4	.	TGTGCCAGCAGCATGGGACAGGCCTACGAGCAGTACTTC	CASSMGQAYEQYF
TRBD1	TRBJ1-1	TRBV7-9	.	TGTGCCAGCACCGGAATCGAAGGGGGCCGTGGGACTTATGACACTGAAGCTTTCTTT	CASTGIEGGRGTYDTEAFF